The TCR beta chain under discussion was sequenced for a study of blood T cell repertoires in COVID-19. Study at large: The United States, Italy and Spain provided the acute and convalescent COVID-19 samples. Nucleic acid was either cDNA or gDNA, and it came from T cells, B-cell-depleted T cells, or PBMCs.

This clone has only a few counts. The CDR3 spans 16 residues. Germline V CDR1 and CDR2: LNHDA, SQIVND (reference sequence). V lost 4 bases and J lost 0; bases outside the gene matches: 2. Per the original methods: Reference gene primers were amplified, and this amplification served to estimate nucleated cell counts. Sequenced by immunoSEQ multiplex PCR; TCRdb stores in-frame clones only, minus some. Clonal size and the V and J genes are those of that table, whereas D and trimming came from the DNA. The sample shows 150,000 to 200,000 clones, approximately 92% of them seen only once. The source material was peripheral blood. The chain combines TRBV19 with TRBJ1-4; 10 bases are shared with TRBD1. This clonotype was sampled from a woman aged 45-65 years with acute or convalescent COVID-19. This CDR3 reads CASSRTGGSTNEKLFF. The CDR3, as DNA: TGTGCCAGTAGTAGGACAGGGGGATCAACTAATGAAAAACTGTTTTTT.